These 3 T cell receptor beta chains share one sample of origin, sequenced in a study of blood T cell repertoires in COVID-19. Using immunoSEQ multiplex PCR, the repertoire was profiled, and TCRdb retains in-frame clones only, with some absent. The table lists over 110,000 clones, more than 70% of them singletons. The specimen was peripheral blood. Receptors were obtained from a human donor in a cohort sampled during active COVID-19.

This sequence joins TRBV5-8 and TRBJ1-5; TRBD1 is a possible D gene (6 bases). There are 15 residues in the CDR3. V lost 3 bases and J lost 0, with 10 bases in between. The germline CDR1 and CDR2 sequences are SGHTS and YDEGEE. For the CDR3, the DNA is TGTGCCAGCAGCTCACAGGGCTATAGCAATCAGCCCCAGCATTTT. It translates to CASSSQGYSNQPQHF.

The rearrangement links TRBV7-9 to TRBJ2-3; a weak D match, TRBD1 (6 bases). Trimming removed 2 bases at V and 2 bases at J, with 17 bases between. The CDR3 is 17 residues long. Germline-derived CDR1 and CDR2 are SEHNR and FQNEAQ (reference sequence). In DNA form, the CDR3 reads TGTGCCAGCAGCTTACCGGAGACAGGTACCTACACAGATACGCAGTATTTT. The encoded protein is CASSLPETGTYTDTQYF. The entire variable domain, with the rest obtained from reference TRBV7-9 and TRBJ2-3, is as follows: DTGVSQNPRHKITKRGQNVTFRCDPISEHNRLYWYRQTLGQGPEFLTYFQNEAQLEKSRLLSDRFSAERPKGSFSTLEIQRTEQGDSAMYLCASSLPETGTYTDTQYFGPGTRLTVL.

The J gene is TRBJ1-3, the V gene TRBV7-6; a possible D gene is TRBD1 (6 bases). Germline values: CDR1 SGHVS, CDR2 FNYEAQ. V lost 1 base and J 3 bases, leaving 13 bases between the germline ends. The CDR3 is made up of 16 amino acids. Written as DNA, the CDR3 is TGTGCCAGCAGCTTAGAGCAGGGGATGGGTGGAAACACCATATATTTT. Translation gives CASSLEQGMGGNTIYF.